The text below deals with one T cell receptor beta chain. TCRdb keeps only in-frame clones here, not all; method: immunoSEQ multiplex PCR. The sample records under 200,000 clones, around nine tenths being singletons. This sample stems from a study of T cell responses to AZD1222 COVID-19 vaccine. The sample was peripheral blood, taken 28 days after the second AZD1222 dose. The TCR was taken from an adult who received the AZD1222 COVID-19 vaccine.

The CDR3 reads CASSLSTSGRRNEQFF. CDR3 in DNA: TGTGCCAGCAGCTTATCCACTAGCGGGAGAAGGAATGAGCAGTTCTTC. The chain couples TRBV5-5 to TRBJ2-1; 11 bases agree with TRBD2. This CDR3 region has 16 residues. The V segment lost 2 bases and the J segment 7 bases; nucleotides outside the gene matches: 8. Per the germline V gene, CDR1 is SGHKS and CDR2 is YYEKEE (reference sequence). The full variable domain, completed using reference TRBV5-5 and TRBJ2-1, is DAGVTQSPTHLIKTRGQQVTLRCSPISGHKSVSWYQQVLGQGPQFIFQYYEKEERGRGNFPDRFSARQFPNYSSELNVNALLLGDSALYLCASSLSTSGRRNEQFFGPGTRLTVL.